Listed here are 27 T cell receptor beta chains from one sample, sequenced in a study of blood T cell repertoires in COVID-19. Produced via immunoSEQ multiplex PCR; TCRdb's table is partial and in-frame only. The profile shows tens of thousands of clones, about 86% of them singletons. Sequencing was performed on peripheral blood. These receptors were taken from a man between 65 and 79 years old with acute or convalescent COVID-19.

This chain connects TRBV2 to TRBJ2-1; TRBD1 agrees at 10 bases. The germline V gene encodes CDR1 SNHLY and CDR2 FYNNEI. With 5 bases clipped from V and 9 bases from J, the junction kept 7 bases outside the gene matches. The CDR3 is 14 amino acids. The CDR3 DNA is TGTGCCAGCAGTTCCGGGACAGGGGTGGGTGAGCAGTTCTTC. Translated, it gives CASSSGTGVGEQFF.

CDR3 nucleotides: TGTGCCACCAGTGACCAGGACAGGATGTCCGGGGAGCTGTTTTTT. This gives the protein CATSDQDRMSGELFF. The J gene is TRBJ2-2, the V gene TRBV24-1; 7 nucleotides match TRBD1. The CDR3 sequence is 15 residues long. V was pared by 4 bases and J by 6 bases, with 7 bases of the junction left unmatched. The germline V gene encodes CDR1 KGHDR and CDR2 SFDVKD.

This chain connects TRBV2 to TRBJ1-1; weak D call: TRBD1 (6 bases). The CDR3 loop spans 16 amino acids. Germline V lookup: CDR1 SNHLY, CDR2 FYNNEI. The ends were cut back, 0 bases at V and 5 bases at J, with 16 bases in the middle. The CDR3 DNA is TGTGCCAGCAGTGAAGCGCTAAGGGGGTTGGGGACTGAAGCTTTCTTT. Amino acid sequence: CASSEALRGLGTEAFF.

The V gene is TRBV7-9, the J gene TRBJ2-5, with TRBD2 matching over 8 bases. Germline V gene data show CDR1 as SEHNR and CDR2 as FQNEAQ (reference sequence). This CDR3 has 15 residues. Trimming cost V 0 bases and J 1 base; bases outside gene matches: 1. For the CDR3, the DNA is TGTGCCAGCAGCTTAGCAGCGGGGGCCCAAGAGACCCAGTACTTC. It translates to CASSLAAGAQETQYF.

This clone was observed a few times. The chain has TRBV3-1 (or the pseudogene TRBV3-2) and TRBJ1-2; maybe TRBD1 (5 bases). The V gene lost 0 bases and the J gene lost 8 bases, with 10 bases spanning the gap. Germline V gene data show CDR1 as LGHDT and CDR2 as YNNKEL (reference sequence). CDR3 size: 13 residues. The CDR3 sequence: CASSQDRRDGYTF. CDR3 nucleotides: TGTGCCAGCAGCCAAGATAGGAGGGACGGCTACACCTTC.

This sequence joins TRBV10-3 and TRBJ1-5, with 7 bases fitting TRBD1. This CDR3 has 14 residues. Germline V CDR1 and CDR2: ENHRY, SYGVKD. The V gene end was trimmed by 10 bases and the J gene end by 4 bases; junction bases not matched to a gene: 10. The CDR3 coding sequence is TGTGCCACGCAGGAGGGACAGCCGAATCAGCCCCAGCATTTT. As protein: CATQEGQPNQPQHF.

The V and J genes are TRBV10-3 and TRBJ1-6; D possibly corresponds to TRBD1 (5 bases). Germline V gene sequence: CDR1 ENHRY, CDR2 SYGVKD. V was shortened by 10 bases and J by 3 bases, with 16 bases between the two germline ends. The CDR3 has 15 amino acids. The CDR3 nucleotides are TGTGCCACCGGACCCGGAGGGGACTATAATTCACCCCTCCACTTT. Amino acids: CATGPGGDYNSPLHF.

The chain couples TRBV10-1 to TRBJ2-1, with D perhaps matching TRBD1 (6 bases). CDR1 is WNHNN, CDR2 SYGVQD, per germline (reference sequence). This CDR3 comprises 12 residues. Trimming removed 5 bases at V and 8 bases at J, with 10 bases between. Here the CDR3 reads CASSRDTHEQFF. Written as DNA, the CDR3 is TGCGCCAGCAGTCGGGACACCCATGAGCAGTTCTTC.

The rearrangement links TRBV5-6 to TRBJ2-5; D uncertain. Germline assignment: CDR1 SGHDT and CDR2 YYEEEE. Trimming removed 3 bases at V and 3 bases at J, with 3 bases between. CDR3 length: 11 residues. CDR3 nucleotide sequence: TGTGCCAGCAGCTATAAAGAGACCCAGTACTTC. Its translation: CASSYKETQYF. Full variable domain (rest looked up from reference TRBV5-6 and TRBJ2-5): DAGVTQSPTHLIKTRGQQVTLRCSPKSGHDTVSWYQQALGQGPQFIFQYYEEEERQRGNFPDRFSGHQFPNYSSELNVNALLLGDSALYLCASSYKETQYFGPGTRLLVL.

The chain links TRBV6-1 to TRBJ1-6, with D unresolved. Trimming left V 3 bases short and J 13 bases short, with 16 bases between. The CDR3 consists of 14 residues. Germline V CDR1 and CDR2: MNHNS, SASEGT. The CDR3 DNA sequence: TGTGCCAGCAGTGATAACCCAGGCTTCGGCCCCCTCCACTTT. Amino acids: CASSDNPGFGPLHF.

This clone showed up just a few times. The chain carries TRBV4-2 and TRBJ1-1, with D unclear. V lost 1 base to trimming and J lost 5 bases, with 8 bases between them. The CDR3 spans 13 residues. Per the germline V gene, CDR1 is LGHNA and CDR2 is YNFKEQ. CDR3: CASSQAAGTEAFF. The CDR3 coding sequence is TGTGCCAGCAGCCAAGCGGCCGGGACTGAAGCTTTCTTT.

This chain uses TRBV5-4 with TRBJ1-1; 9 bases line up with TRBD1. Germline-derived CDR1 and CDR2 are SGHNT and YYREEE (reference sequence). Trimming cost V 3 bases and J 1 base; bases outside gene matches: 4. The CDR3 has 15 residues. CDR3 protein: CASSSTDRGNTEAFF. DNA for the CDR3: TGTGCCAGCAGCTCAACGGACAGGGGGAACACTGAAGCTTTCTTT. The full variable domain, rest sourced from reference TRBV5-4 and TRBJ1-1, is ETGVTQSPTHLIKTRGQQVTLRCSSQSGHNTVSWYQQALGQGPQFIFQYYREEENGRGNFPPRFSGLQFPNYSSELNVNALELDDSALYLCASSSTDRGNTEAFFGQGTRLTVV.

The genes are TRBV10-3 and TRBJ1-1, with no clear D. The CDR3 totals 14 residues. Trimming took off 3 bases at V and 0 bases at J, with 8 bases between the two ends. Per germline, CDR1 ENHRY and CDR2 SYGVKD. CDR3 amino acids: CAISEGGVNTEAFF. In DNA form, the CDR3 reads TGTGCCATCAGTGAAGGAGGCGTGAACACTGAAGCTTTCTTT.

The V gene is TRBV7-2, the J gene TRBJ2-4, with a tentative D call TRBD1 (6 bases). V was shortened by 3 bases and J by 6 bases, with 9 bases between the two germline ends. The germline CDR1 and CDR2 sequences are SGHTA and FQGNSA. The CDR3 spans 13 residues. CDR3 protein: CASSFKGGNIQYF. CDR3 nucleotides: TGTGCCAGCAGCTTCAAAGGGGGAAACATTCAGTACTTC.

The chain couples TRBV29-1 to TRBJ2-7, with TRBD1 matching 7 bases. This CDR3 spans 15 amino acids. Germline CDR1 reads SQVTM; CDR2 reads ANQGSEA. V shed 4 bases, J shed 2 bases, and the junction held 11 bases outside the gene matches. For the CDR3, the DNA is TGCAGCGTTGGTCCGGCGGCAGGGGGACCCTACGAGCAGTACTTC. As protein: CSVGPAAGGPYEQYF.

This chain links TRBV9 with TRBJ1-1; the D gene is possibly TRBD1 (5 bases). This CDR3 has 15 amino acids. Trimming pared 4 bases from V and 3 bases from J, leaving 16 bases between. The germline V gene has CDR1 SGDLS and CDR2 YYNGEE. CDR3 amino acids: CASSPTGWGDTEAFF. The CDR3 nucleotides are TGTGCCAGCAGCCCTACGGGGTGGGGGGACACTGAAGCTTTCTTT.

The table lists this clone with a few counts. The V and J genes are TRBV6-1 and TRBJ2-1; 8 nucleotides line up with TRBD2. This CDR3 has 15 residues. Germline loops: CDR1 MNHNS, CDR2 SASEGT. Trimming took 1 base from V and 9 from J; bases not matched to a gene: 8. This CDR3 reads CASSEGVAGLGEQFF. The CDR3 DNA reads as TGTGCCAGCAGTGAAGGAGTAGCGGGATTGGGTGAGCAGTTCTTC.

The chain couples TRBV4-3 to TRBJ1-2, with TRBD1 matching 9 bases. V was pared by 4 bases and J by 5 bases, with 5 bases of the junction left unmatched. This CDR3 spans 14 amino acids. The germline V gene has CDR1 LGHNA and CDR2 YSLEER. The CDR3 loop reads CASSPGTGRYGYTF. In nucleotides, the CDR3 is TGCGCCAGCAGCCCCGGGACAGGGAGGTATGGCTACACCTTC.

V usage is TRBV21-1 and J usage is TRBJ2-1; TRBD2 is taken as the D call from the table, unchecked against the DNA. TRBV21-1 is a listed pseudogene. The CDR3 contains 16 residues. The CDR3: CASSNKLAATYNEQFF. The DNA for the CDR3 is TGTGCCAGCAGCAACAAACTAGCGGCGACCTACAATGAGCAGTTCTTC.

In this sample, this clone turned up a few times. This chain's CDR3 is CASSFIDTYSGNTIYF. Written as DNA, the CDR3 is TGTGCCAGCAGTTTTATAGACACCTACTCTGGAAACACCATATATTTT. The V call is TRBV28, the J call TRBJ1-3; no firm D call. Per the germline V gene, CDR1 is MDHEN and CDR2 is SYDVKM. Trimming took off 3 bases at V and 0 bases at J, with 12 bases between the two ends. This CDR3 contains 16 residues.

V usage is TRBV18 and J usage is TRBJ1-5; D possibly corresponds to TRBD1 (5 bases). V was trimmed by 2 bases and J by 2 bases, leaving 13 bases between them. The CDR3 is made up of 16 amino acids. The V gene's germline CDR1 is KGHSH and CDR2 LQKENI. CDR3: CASSPNVGRGNQPQHF. DNA for the CDR3: TGTGCCAGCTCACCAAACGTGGGGCGCGGCAATCAGCCCCAGCATTTT.

The CDR3 sequence: CASSGGLAAEQFF. The CDR3 coding sequence is TGTGCCAGTAGTGGGGGACTAGCTGCTGAGCAGTTCTTC. V is TRBV19 and J is TRBJ2-1, with TRBD2 matching over 9 bases. The CDR3 is 13 amino acids. Per the germline V gene, CDR1 is LNHDA and CDR2 is SQIVND (reference sequence). The J segment lost 9 bases and the V segment lost 5 bases, leaving 5 bases of the junction unmatched.

The chain couples TRBV27 to TRBJ2-2, with D unresolved. The germline V and J ends were trimmed by 3 bases and 3 bases, with 8 bases remaining between them. Germline-derived CDR1 and CDR2 are MNHEY and SMNVEV (reference sequence). The CDR3 spans 14 residues. The CDR3 protein is CASSLYYYTGELFF. The CDR3 DNA reads TGTGCCAGCAGTTTGTATTATTACACCGGGGAGCTGTTTTTT.

Only one count was recorded for this clone. The chain's CDR3 is CASSQTDGDNEQFF. CDR3 DNA sequence: TGTGCCAGCAGCCAAACGGACGGGGACAATGAGCAGTTCTTC. This rearrangement joins TRBV3-1 (or the pseudogene TRBV3-2) to TRBJ2-1, with a tentative D call TRBD2 (5 bases). This CDR3 contains 14 residues. V lost 2 bases, J lost 5 bases, and 10 bases lay in between. CDR1 is LGHDT, CDR2 YNNKEL, per germline (reference sequence).

This rearrangement joins TRBV7-6 to TRBJ2-3; possible D gene TRBD1, 6 bases. Trimming left V 0 bases short and J 4 bases short, with 11 bases between. CDR1 is SGHVS and CDR2 is FNYEAQ in the germline V gene. The CDR3 has 15 residues. The CDR3 nucleotides are TGTGCCAGCAGCTTAGCGAGGGGGATCGCAGATACGCAGTATTTT. This translates into CASSLARGIADTQYF.

V usage is TRBV29-1 and J usage is TRBJ2-7, with 12 bases matching TRBD2. Trimming at V came to 0 bases and at J to 5 bases, leaving 8 bases not matched to a gene. This CDR3 has 16 residues. Germline assignment: CDR1 SQVTM and CDR2 ANQGSEA. The CDR3 nucleotides read TGCAGCGTTGAAGATTCCCGGGGACTAGCGGGCAACGAGCAGTACTTC. Translation: CSVEDSRGLAGNEQYF.

The rearrangement joins TRBV5-6 to TRBJ2-7, with TRBD2 matching 10 bases. The ends lost 4 bases at V and 5 bases at J; junction bases unmatched: 12. The CDR3 contains 16 residues. Germline V gives CDR1 SGHDT, CDR2 YYEEEE. The CDR3 DNA reads as TGTGCCAGCAGCACCACCTCGGCTAGCGGGAGCCACGAGCAGTACTTC. This translates into CASSTTSASGSHEQYF.